The rows below give T cell receptor beta chains drawn from one sample of a study of T cells after yellow fever vaccination. TCRdb reanalysed the 5' RACE reads using MiXCR and keeps one entry per CDR3 protein. The data contain 450,000 to 550,000 distinct CDR3 sequences, 20% to 25% of them singletons. This material consisted of PBMCs, taken less than 25 days after the first yellow fever vaccination. The receptors come from a man aged 18 to 30 who received the YFV17D yellow fever vaccine. Both conserved end residues are trimmed from each CDR3.

j_gene: TRBJ2-5; v_gene: TRBV10-3; CDR3aa: ASGTYQETQY
j_gene: TRBJ1-2; v_gene: TRBV5-1; CDR3aa: ASNLRPQANYGYT
j_gene: TRBJ2-3; v_gene: TRBV5-1; CDR3aa: ASTQATQTADTQY
j_gene: TRBJ2-7; v_gene: TRBV20-1; CDR3aa: SAREASYEQY
j_gene: TRBJ2-7; v_gene: TRBV20-1; CDR3aa: SASFPLAYEQY
j_gene: TRBJ2-1; v_gene: TRBV7-3; CDR3aa: ASSLRGGPRNEQF
j_gene: TRBJ2-7; v_gene: TRBV7-2; CDR3aa: ASSSRKTGIYEQY
j_gene: TRBJ1-3; v_gene: TRBV29-1; CDR3aa: SVAARLGNTIY
j_gene: TRBJ2-1; v_gene: TRBV5-1; CDR3aa: ASSHRLNAGVPYNEQF
j_gene: TRBJ2-1; v_gene: TRBV19; CDR3aa: ASSTRTGKQF
j_gene: TRBJ2-2; v_gene: TRBV20-1; CDR3aa: SASANTGELF
j_gene: TRBJ2-1; v_gene: TRBV5-1; CDR3aa: ASSVTGLRSYEQF
j_gene: TRBJ2-2; v_gene: TRBV3-1; CDR3aa: ASSHSDRSAGELF
j_gene: TRBJ1-2; v_gene: TRBV18; CDR3aa: ASSPVQGANYGYT
j_gene: TRBJ2-1; v_gene: TRBV5-4; CDR3aa: ASSLISGGSNEQF
j_gene: TRBJ2-3; v_gene: TRBV24-1; CDR3aa: ATSAYTDTQY
j_gene: TRBJ2-3; v_gene: TRBV7-3; CDR3aa: ASSRTGVGDTQY
j_gene: TRBJ2-5; v_gene: TRBV27; CDR3aa: ASSLIGTTSGETQY
j_gene: TRBJ2-3; v_gene: TRBV5-1; CDR3aa: ASSFDRRQDTQY
j_gene: TRBJ1-5; v_gene: TRBV7-2; CDR3aa: ASSAGRGGHQPQH
j_gene: TRBJ1-6; v_gene: TRBV7-2; CDR3aa: ASRGTIQNSPLH
j_gene: TRBJ1-1; v_gene: TRBV15; CDR3aa: ATSRVDTPFSAF
j_gene: TRBJ1-4; v_gene: TRBV27; CDR3aa: ASSWEWGPNEKLF
j_gene: TRBJ1-2; v_gene: TRBV7-8; CDR3aa: ASSLSAGEGGYT
j_gene: TRBJ2-5; v_gene: TRBV5-1; CDR3aa: ASSSGQGAPETQY
j_gene: TRBJ2-3; v_gene: TRBV20-1; CDR3aa: SAREWRGGDTDTQY
j_gene: TRBJ2-6; v_gene: TRBV5-1; CDR3aa: ASKFLSSSGANVLT
j_gene: TRBJ2-4; v_gene: TRBV6-6; CDR3aa: ASSWGRDIQY
j_gene: TRBJ1-6; v_gene: TRBV2; CDR3aa: ASSAVQGLSYNSPLH
j_gene: TRBJ2-1; v_gene: TRBV11-2; CDR3aa: ASRPVDRADEQF
j_gene: TRBJ2-1; v_gene: TRBV4-1; CDR3aa: ASSHTTGTKNEQF
j_gene: TRBJ2-2; v_gene: TRBV6-5; CDR3aa: ASSYGRGTGELF
j_gene: TRBJ2-3; v_gene: TRBV29-1; CDR3aa: SVEWQGVDTQY
j_gene: TRBJ1-1; v_gene: TRBV5-4; CDR3aa: ASSSPDNLNTEAF
j_gene: TRBJ1-1; v_gene: TRBV12-3/TRBV12-4; CDR3aa: ASSFLADNTEAF
j_gene: TRBJ2-2; v_gene: TRBV28; CDR3aa: ASSYDRVGSGGLF
j_gene: TRBJ2-7; v_gene: TRBV7-2; CDR3aa: ASTQAGQSYEQY
j_gene: TRBJ2-1; v_gene: TRBV4-3; CDR3aa: ASSQDRQGVGLSYNEQF
j_gene: TRBJ1-2; v_gene: TRBV15; CDR3aa: ATSRDGTGGSGYT
j_gene: TRBJ2-3; v_gene: TRBV25-1; CDR3aa: VTYPPRIRGPTDTQY
j_gene: TRBJ1-2; v_gene: TRBV5-1; CDR3aa: ASRPEGRAYGYT
j_gene: TRBJ2-5; v_gene: TRBV18; CDR3aa: ASSPRVGEETQY
j_gene: TRBJ1-2; v_gene: TRBV9; CDR3aa: ASSVGGEDYGYT
j_gene: TRBJ1-1; v_gene: TRBV6-4; CDR3aa: ASSRTAAPPTEAF
j_gene: TRBJ2-7; v_gene: TRBV7-8; CDR3aa: ASSPWAGVGEQY
j_gene: TRBJ2-2; v_gene: TRBV6-1; CDR3aa: ASVGGVTGELF
j_gene: TRBJ1-4; v_gene: TRBV9; CDR3aa: ASSFTGTGNEKLF
j_gene: TRBJ2-5; v_gene: TRBV7-2; CDR3aa: ASSVLTGGVGETQY
j_gene: TRBJ2-2; v_gene: TRBV5-1; CDR3aa: ASREGSYGELF
j_gene: TRBJ1-4; v_gene: TRBV6-2/TRBV6-3; CDR3aa: ASSPGPANEKLF
j_gene: TRBJ1-1; v_gene: TRBV28; CDR3aa: ASSTWTGRPEAF
j_gene: TRBJ1-1; v_gene: TRBV20-1; CDR3aa: SATNFNRGPTEAF
j_gene: TRBJ2-3; v_gene: TRBV9; CDR3aa: ASSVGWGSSGSTDTQY
j_gene: TRBJ2-5; v_gene: TRBV7-9; CDR3aa: ASRQGLAGETQY